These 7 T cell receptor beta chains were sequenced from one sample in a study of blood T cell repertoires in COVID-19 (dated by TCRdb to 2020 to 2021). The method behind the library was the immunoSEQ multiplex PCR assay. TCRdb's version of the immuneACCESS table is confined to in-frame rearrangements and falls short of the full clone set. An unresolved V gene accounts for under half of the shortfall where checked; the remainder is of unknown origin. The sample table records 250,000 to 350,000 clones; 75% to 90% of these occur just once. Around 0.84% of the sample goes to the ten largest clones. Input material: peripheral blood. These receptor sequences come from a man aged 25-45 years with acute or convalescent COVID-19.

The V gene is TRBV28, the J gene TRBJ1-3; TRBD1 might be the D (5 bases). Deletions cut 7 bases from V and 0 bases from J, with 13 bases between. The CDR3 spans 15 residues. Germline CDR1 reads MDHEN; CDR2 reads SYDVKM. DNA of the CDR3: TGTGCCAGCACCCGGGGGGTCCCCTCTGGAAACACCATATATTTT. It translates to CASTRGVPSGNTIYF.

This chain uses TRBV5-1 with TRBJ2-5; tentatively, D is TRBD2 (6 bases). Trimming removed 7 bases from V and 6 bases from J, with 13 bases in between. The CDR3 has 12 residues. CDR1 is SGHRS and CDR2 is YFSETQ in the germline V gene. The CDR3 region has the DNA TGCGCCAGCGGCAGGGAGGACAAGACCCAGTACTTC. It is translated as CASGREDKTQYF.

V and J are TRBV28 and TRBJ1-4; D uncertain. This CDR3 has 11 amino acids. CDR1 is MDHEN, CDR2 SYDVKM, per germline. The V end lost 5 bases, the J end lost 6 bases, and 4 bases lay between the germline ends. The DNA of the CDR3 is TGTGCCAGCAGTCCCTATGAAAAACTGTTTTTT. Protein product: CASSPYEKLFF. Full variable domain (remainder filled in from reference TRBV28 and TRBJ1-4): DVKVTQSSRYLVKRTGEKVFLECVQDMDHENMFWYRQDPGLGLRLIYFSYDVKMKEKGDIPEGYSVSREKKERFSLILESASTNQTSMYLCASSPYEKLFFGSGTQLSVL.

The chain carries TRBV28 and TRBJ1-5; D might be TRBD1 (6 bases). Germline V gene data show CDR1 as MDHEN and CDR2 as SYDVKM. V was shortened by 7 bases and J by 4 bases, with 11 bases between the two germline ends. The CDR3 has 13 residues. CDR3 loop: CASKQGTNQPQHF. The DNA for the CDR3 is TGTGCCAGCAAACAGGGAACGAATCAGCCCCAGCATTTT.

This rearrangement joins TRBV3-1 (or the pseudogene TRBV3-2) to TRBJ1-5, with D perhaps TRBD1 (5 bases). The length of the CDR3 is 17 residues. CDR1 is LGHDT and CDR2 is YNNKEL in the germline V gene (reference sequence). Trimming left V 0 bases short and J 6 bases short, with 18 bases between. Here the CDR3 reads CASSQETIGGRSQPQHF. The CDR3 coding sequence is TGTGCCAGCAGCCAAGAGACTATTGGGGGGAGATCTCAGCCCCAGCATTTT.

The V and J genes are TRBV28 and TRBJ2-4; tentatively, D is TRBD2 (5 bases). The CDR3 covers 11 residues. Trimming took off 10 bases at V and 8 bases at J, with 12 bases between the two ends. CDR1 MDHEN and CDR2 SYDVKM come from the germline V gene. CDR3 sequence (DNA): TGTGCCACCCTCCGCGGGTACATTCAGTACTTC. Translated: CATLRGYIQYF.

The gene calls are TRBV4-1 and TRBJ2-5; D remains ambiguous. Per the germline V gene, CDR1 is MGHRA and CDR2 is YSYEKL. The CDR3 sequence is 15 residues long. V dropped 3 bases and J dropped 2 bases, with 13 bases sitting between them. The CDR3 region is CASSQQTESQETQYF. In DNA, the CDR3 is TGCGCCAGCAGCCAGCAAACAGAATCGCAAGAGACCCAGTACTTC.